These 23 T cell receptor beta chains came from one sample sequenced in a study of T-cell memory formation after mild COVID-19 (dated by TCRdb to the early 2020s). Library preparation was by 5' RACE. The sequencer listed for this sample is Illumina NovaSeq 6000. TCRdb cleaned the public reads at Q25 with fastp, built clones with MiXCR and kept in-frame beta chains. Identical CDR3 protein sequences are pooled into one entry, listed with their most common genes and DNA. The sample table records a few hundred thousand distinct CDR3 sequences; around a tenth of these occur just once. The ten largest account for approximately 20% of the sample. Specimen: PBMCs or a T cell subset sorted from them (not recorded which). The receptors shown here come from a man between 18 and 35 years old who had mild COVID-19 (a few samples of this study predate the infection). The sample titles of this study are shuffled in the database, so cell type and time point are left out; the donor was told from shared clones.

V usage is TRBV20-1 and J usage is TRBJ2-3; tentatively, D is TRBD1 (6 bases). Trimming left V 6 bases short and J 1 base short, with 14 bases between. The CDR3 runs to 14 residues. Germline V gene sequence: CDR1 DFQATT, CDR2 SNEGSKA (reference sequence). The DNA for the CDR3 is TGCAGTGCCCCGGTTGGGGGCGGCACAGATACGCAGTATTTT. It yields the protein CSAPVGGGTDTQYF.

This clonotype was observed at least ten times. The chain uses TRBV5-1 and TRBJ1-1; no clear D. The V gene's germline CDR1 is SGHRS and CDR2 YFSETQ. The CDR3 is 14 amino acids. The V gene lost 2 bases and the J gene lost 1 base, with 9 bases spanning the gap. CDR3 protein: CASSFRRGNTEAFF. The CDR3 DNA reads as TGCGCCAGCAGCTTTCGACGTGGGAACACTGAAGCTTTCTTT.

A few counts support this clonotype. The gene calls are TRBV6-5 and TRBJ1-4; D remains unclear. The CDR3 has 14 amino acids. Germline lookup yields CDR1 MNHEY and CDR2 SVGAGI. V was shortened by 2 bases and J by 4 bases, with 8 bases between the two germline ends. CDR3 coding DNA: TGTGCCAGCAGTTACGGCAGAGATAATGAAAAACTGTTTTTT. It codes for CASSYGRDNEKLFF.

There are many counts of this clonotype. The chain joins TRBV12-3 or TRBV12-4 to TRBJ2-3; maybe TRBD2 (6 bases). The CDR3 covers 14 residues. Trimming stripped 3 bases from V and 4 bases from J, with 11 bases between. The CDR3 sequence is CASSFRDSADTQYF. CDR3 in DNA: TGTGCCAGCAGTTTCCGGGACTCCGCAGATACGCAGTATTTT.

V and J are TRBV24-1 and TRBJ2-5, with a tentative D call TRBD1 (5 bases). Trimming took off 4 bases at V and 1 base at J, with 12 bases between the two ends. The CDR3 sequence is 15 residues long. The V gene's germline CDR1 is KGHDR and CDR2 SFDVKD. CDR3 sequence (DNA): TGTGCCACCAGTGACCTTTGGGGCCTCCAAGAGACCCAGTACTTC. It specifies CATSDLWGLQETQYF.

The genes are TRBV6-2 or TRBV6-3 and TRBJ2-3, with D perhaps TRBD2 (5 bases). The CDR3 consists of 17 residues. V lost 2 bases, J lost 3 bases, and 18 bases lay in between. Germline V gives CDR1 MNHEY, CDR2 SVGEGT. The CDR3 spells CASSYRPEVFRTDTQYF. The CDR3 DNA sequence: TGTGCCAGCAGTTACCGTCCGGAGGTGTTTCGGACAGATACGCAGTATTTT.

The rearrangement uses TRBV6-2 or TRBV6-3 and TRBJ1-5; a possible D gene is TRBD1 (5 bases). This CDR3 spans 13 amino acids. The ends were cut back, 2 bases at V and 9 bases at J, with 11 bases in the middle. Germline V CDR1 and CDR2: MNHEY, SVGEGT. Written as DNA, the CDR3 is TGTGCCAGCAGTTACCCTAACGGGGGGCCCCAGCATTTT. It translates to CASSYPNGGPQHF.

J is TRBJ1-6 and V is TRBV5-1, with D possibly TRBD1 on 5 matching bases. The CDR3 extends over 12 amino acids. Trimming removed 4 bases from V and 8 bases from J, with 7 bases in between. The germline V gene has CDR1 SGHRS and CDR2 YFSETQ. This CDR3 is CASSQGHSPLHF. The CDR3 nucleotides read TGCGCCAGCAGCCAGGGTCATTCACCCCTCCACTTT.

This clonotype was counted ten times or more. V is TRBV4-1 and J is TRBJ2-1; no firm D call. The germline V gene encodes CDR1 MGHRA and CDR2 YSYEKL. Trimming left V 0 bases short and J 2 bases short, with 8 bases between. This CDR3 has 15 residues. The DNA for the CDR3 is TGCGCCAGCAGCCAAGATCCGTCAGCCTACAATGAGCAGTTCTTC. This codes for CASSQDPSAYNEQFF.

The genes are TRBV12-3 or TRBV12-4 and TRBJ2-2; tentatively, D is TRBD1 (6 bases). The CDR3 contains 15 residues. Deletions cut 6 bases from V and 1 base from J, with 12 bases between. CDR3 loop: CASSNRVENTGELFF. For the CDR3, the DNA is TGTGCCAGCAGCAACAGGGTAGAGAACACCGGGGAGCTGTTTTTT.

This clonotype was observed a few times. The chain couples TRBV6-2 or TRBV6-3 to TRBJ2-7, with D tentatively TRBD1 (6 bases). This CDR3 region has 14 residues. V lost 6 bases and J lost 0, with 12 bases in between. The V gene's germline CDR1 is MNHEY and CDR2 SVGEGT. CDR3 nucleotide sequence: TGTGCCAGCAGCCACGGACAGCTCTCCTACGAGCAGTACTTC. Translation gives CASSHGQLSYEQYF.

This clonotype has ten or more counts. The gene calls are TRBV4-1 and TRBJ2-3; D is uncertain. With 0 bases removed from V and 2 bases from J, the gap between germline ends came to 12 bases. The CDR3 runs to 16 residues. The germline V gene encodes CDR1 MGHRA and CDR2 YSYEKL. The CDR3 nucleotides read TGCGCCAGCAGCCAAGAGACGGCCCCTAACACAGATACGCAGTATTTT. The encoded protein is CASSQETAPNTDTQYF.

The genes are TRBV29-1 and TRBJ2-7; 7 bases are shared with TRBD1. Germline CDR1 reads SQVTM; CDR2 reads ANQGSEA. V was pared by 5 bases and J by 3 bases, with 13 bases of the junction left unmatched. CDR3 size: 15 residues. Here the CDR3 reads CSVHHPDRADYEQYF. The DNA for the CDR3 is TGCAGCGTTCATCACCCCGACAGGGCTGACTACGAGCAGTACTTC.

This clonotype has a handful of counts. The chain employs TRBV20-1 and TRBJ2-1; 9 bases fit TRBD2. This CDR3 is 14 amino acids long. The V gene end was trimmed by 0 bases and the J gene end by 5 bases; junction bases not matched to a gene: 2. The germline V gene has CDR1 DFQATT and CDR2 SNEGSKA (reference sequence). The CDR3 protein is CSARDPSGNNEQFF. The CDR3 DNA reads as TGCAGTGCTAGAGATCCTAGCGGGAACAATGAGCAGTTCTTC.

This clonotype was observed a few times. This chain links TRBV5-6 with TRBJ2-2, with no clear D. This CDR3 spans 14 amino acids. V lost 7 bases, J lost 1 base, and 11 bases lay in between. Germline CDR1 is SGHDT and CDR2 is YYEEEE. CDR3 in amino acids: CASQPFLNTGELFF. CDR3 DNA sequence: TGTGCCAGCCAACCTTTCTTGAACACCGGGGAGCTGTTTTTT.

Many counts were recorded for this clonotype. The V and J genes are TRBV12-3 or TRBV12-4 and TRBJ2-3, with 7 bases identical to TRBD2. The V segment lost 5 bases and the J segment 6 bases; nucleotides outside the gene matches: 5. This CDR3 comprises 13 residues. CDR3 region: CASSSGAADTQYF. The CDR3 region has the DNA TGTGCCAGCAGTAGCGGGGCTGCGGATACGCAGTATTTT.

The rearrangement uses TRBV7-2 and TRBJ2-5; 8 nucleotides align to TRBD1. This CDR3 comprises 15 residues. V shed 1 base, J shed 5 bases, and the junction held 6 bases outside the gene matches. Germline assignment: CDR1 SGHTA and CDR2 FQGNSA. The CDR3 region is CASSLEAGGAETQYF. The DNA of the CDR3 is TGTGCCAGCAGCTTAGAGGCAGGGGGCGCGGAGACCCAGTACTTC.

This clonotype was observed a few times. V usage is TRBV3-1 and J usage is TRBJ1-2; 8 bases are a match to TRBD1. V trimming: 3 bases; J trimming: 4 bases; junction bases outside the gene matches: 7. CDR1 LGHDT and CDR2 YNNKEL come from the germline V gene (reference sequence). The CDR3 spans 15 residues. The CDR3: CASSHSSGGAYGYTF. Here the CDR3 DNA reads TGTGCCAGCAGCCACTCCTCAGGGGGCGCCTATGGCTACACCTTC.

This clonotype was found a few times. The V call is TRBV29-1, the J call TRBJ2-3; 11 bases map to TRBD2. The CDR3 sequence is 13 residues long. V trimming: 4 bases; J trimming: 4 bases; junction bases outside the gene matches: 1. Looked up from germline, CDR1 is SQVTM and CDR2 is ANQGSEA. The CDR3 spells CSVVGLAADTQYF. CDR3 nucleotide sequence: TGCAGCGTTGTGGGACTAGCGGCAGATACGCAGTATTTT.

The chain combines TRBV20-1 with TRBJ2-3; tentative D call: TRBD2 (6 bases). V was pared by 0 bases and J by 6 bases, with 16 bases between. CDR1 is DFQATT and CDR2 is SNEGSKA in the germline V gene (reference sequence). The CDR3 totals 15 residues. CDR3 region: CSARDPTRDSDTQYF. CDR3 nucleotides: TGCAGTGCTAGAGACCCCACTCGGGACTCCGATACGCAGTATTTT.

This clonotype was observed a few times. The genes are TRBV30 and TRBJ2-3, with D maybe TRBD2 (5 bases). CDR1 and CDR2 (germline): GTSNPN, SVGIG (reference sequence). The CDR3 has 16 residues. The V end was cut by 4 bases, the J end by 8 bases, with 25 bases between. DNA of the CDR3: TGTGCCTGGACCCTGGACGGCGGGCCGGGCCCAAGTACGCAGTATTTT. As protein: CAWTLDGGPGPSTQYF.

This clonotype was recorded a few times. The gene calls are TRBV4-2 and TRBJ2-5, with D possibly TRBD1 on 5 matching bases. This CDR3 spans 14 amino acids. Germline values: CDR1 LGHNA, CDR2 YNFKEQ. Trimming stripped 3 bases from V and 5 bases from J, with 13 bases between. The CDR3 nucleotides read TGTGCCAGCAGCCAGGCCGCTTGGGGCGAGACCCAGTACTTC. Encoded protein: CASSQAAWGETQYF.

This clonotype was counted between two and nine times. The chain combines TRBV7-9 with TRBJ2-1; D ambiguous. This CDR3 contains 13 residues. The germline V gene encodes CDR1 SEHNR and CDR2 FQNEAQ (reference sequence). Trimming cost V 1 base and J 7 bases, with 8 bases left between them. The CDR3 region has the DNA TGTGCCAGCAGCTTAGAGTCCCAAAATGAGCAGTTCTTC. It translates to CASSLESQNEQFF.